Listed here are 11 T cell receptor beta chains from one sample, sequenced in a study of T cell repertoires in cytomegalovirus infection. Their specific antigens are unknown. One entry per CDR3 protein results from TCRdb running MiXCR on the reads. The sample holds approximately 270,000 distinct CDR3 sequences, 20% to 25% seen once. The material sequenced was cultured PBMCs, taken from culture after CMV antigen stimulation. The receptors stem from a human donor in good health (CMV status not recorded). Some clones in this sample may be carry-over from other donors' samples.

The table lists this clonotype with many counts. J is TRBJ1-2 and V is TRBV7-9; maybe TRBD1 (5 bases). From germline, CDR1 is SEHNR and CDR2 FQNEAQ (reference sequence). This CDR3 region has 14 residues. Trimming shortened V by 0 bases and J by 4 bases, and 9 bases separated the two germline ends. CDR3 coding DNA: TGTGCCAGCAGCTTAGCTGAGGGGAGCTATGGCTACACCTTC. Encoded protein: CASSLAEGSYGYTF.

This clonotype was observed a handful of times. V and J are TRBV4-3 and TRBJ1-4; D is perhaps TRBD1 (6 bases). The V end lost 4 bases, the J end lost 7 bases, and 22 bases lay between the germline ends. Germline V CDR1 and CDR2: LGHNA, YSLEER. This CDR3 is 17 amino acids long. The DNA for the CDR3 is TGCGCCAGCAGCCCAGCCCGGTCCGACAGGCTCGGTGAAAAACTGTTTTTT. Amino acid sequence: CASSPARSDRLGEKLFF.

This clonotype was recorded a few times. CDR3 bases: TGTGCCAGCAGCCCGGCGGGGGGCGGGGTCCACGAGCAGTACTTC. Amino acid sequence: CASSPAGGGVHEQYF. The V call is TRBV13, the J call TRBJ2-7, with 8 bases lining up with TRBD2. CDR3 size: 15 residues. Germline CDR1 PRHDT, CDR2 FYEKMQ (reference sequence). Trimming cost V 5 bases and J 5 bases; bases outside gene matches: 11.

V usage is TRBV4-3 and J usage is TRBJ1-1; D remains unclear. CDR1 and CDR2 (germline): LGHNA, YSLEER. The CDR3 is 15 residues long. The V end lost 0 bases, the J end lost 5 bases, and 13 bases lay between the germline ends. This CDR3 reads CASSQEAGAGTEAFF. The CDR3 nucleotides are TGCGCCAGCAGCCAAGAGGCGGGCGCGGGGACTGAAGCTTTCTTT.

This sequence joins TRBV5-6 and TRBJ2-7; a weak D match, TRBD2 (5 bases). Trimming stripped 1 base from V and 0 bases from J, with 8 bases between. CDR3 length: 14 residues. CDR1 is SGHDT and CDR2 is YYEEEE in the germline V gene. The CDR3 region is CASSLISGSYEQYF. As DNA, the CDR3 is TGTGCCAGCAGCTTGATAAGCGGCTCCTACGAGCAGTACTTC. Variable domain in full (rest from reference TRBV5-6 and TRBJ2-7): DAGVTQSPTHLIKTRGQQVTLRCSPKSGHDTVSWYQQALGQGPQFIFQYYEEEERQRGNFPDRFSGHQFPNYSSELNVNALLLGDSALYLCASSLISGSYEQYFGPGTRLTVT.

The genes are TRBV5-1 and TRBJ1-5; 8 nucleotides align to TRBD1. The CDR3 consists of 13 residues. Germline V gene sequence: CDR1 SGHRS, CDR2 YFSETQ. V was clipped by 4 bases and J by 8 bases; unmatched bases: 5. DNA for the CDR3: TGCGCCAGCAGCCGTCACAGGGGGGAGCCCCAGCATTTT. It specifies CASSRHRGEPQHF. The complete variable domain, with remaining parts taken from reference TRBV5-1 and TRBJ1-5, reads KAGVTQTPRYLIKTRGQQVTLSCSPISGHRSVSWYQQTPGQGLQFLFEYFSETQRNKGNFPGRFSGRQFSNSRSEMNVSTLELGDSALYLCASSRHRGEPQHFGDGTRLSIL.

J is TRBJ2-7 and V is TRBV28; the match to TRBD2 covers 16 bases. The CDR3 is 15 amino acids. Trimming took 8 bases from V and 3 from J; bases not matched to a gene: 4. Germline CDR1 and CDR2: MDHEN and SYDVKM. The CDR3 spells CASGTSGRAYYEQYF. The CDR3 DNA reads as TGTGCCAGCGGGACTAGCGGGAGGGCCTACTACGAGCAGTACTTC.

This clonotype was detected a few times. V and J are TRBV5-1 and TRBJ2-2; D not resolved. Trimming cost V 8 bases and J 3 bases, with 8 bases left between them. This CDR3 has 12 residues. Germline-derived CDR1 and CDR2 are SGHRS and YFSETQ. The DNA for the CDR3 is TGCGCCAGTACAGAGGACACCGGGGAGCTGTTTTTT. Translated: CASTEDTGELFF.

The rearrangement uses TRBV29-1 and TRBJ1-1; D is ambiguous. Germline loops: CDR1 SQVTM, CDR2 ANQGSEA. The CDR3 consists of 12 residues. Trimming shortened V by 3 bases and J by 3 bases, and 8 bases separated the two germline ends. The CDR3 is CSVDGPDTEAFF. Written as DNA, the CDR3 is TGCAGCGTTGACGGGCCGGACACTGAAGCTTTCTTT.

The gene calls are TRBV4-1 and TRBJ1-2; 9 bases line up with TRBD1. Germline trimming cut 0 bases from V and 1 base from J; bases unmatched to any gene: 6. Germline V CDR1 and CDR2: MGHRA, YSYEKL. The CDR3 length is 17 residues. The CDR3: CASSQDYGQGINYGYTF. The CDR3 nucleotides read TGCGCCAGCAGCCAAGACTACGGACAGGGGATTAACTATGGCTACACCTTC.

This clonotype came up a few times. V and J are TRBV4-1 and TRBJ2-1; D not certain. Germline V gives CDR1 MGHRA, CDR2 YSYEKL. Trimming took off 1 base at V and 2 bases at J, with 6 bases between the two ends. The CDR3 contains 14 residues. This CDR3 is CASSQAFPYNEQFF. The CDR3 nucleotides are TGCGCCAGCAGCCAAGCCTTCCCCTACAATGAGCAGTTCTTC.